The source of this TCR beta chain is a study of control samples from healthy donors and cancer patients. Libraries were prepared by immunoSEQ multiplex PCR; TCRdb keeps only in-frame clonotypes and omits some of them. The table has approximately 84,000 clones, 91% seen once. The CDR3 has 15 residues. The germline V gene has CDR1 SGHRS and CDR2 YFSETQ. V was clipped by 3 bases and J by 3 bases, with 14 bases between them. The sample comprised blood. The chain is built from TRBV5-1 and TRBJ2-3, with D possibly TRBD1 on 6 matching bases. The clonotype comes from a man aged 25-45 years in good health. The CDR3 protein is CASSSRGAITDTQYF. CDR3 DNA sequence: TGCGCCAGCAGCTCCAGGGGCGCGATAACAGATACGCAGTATTTT.